This T cell receptor beta chain emerged from a study of neurological immune-mediated disorders. Deletions cut 0 bases from V and 0 bases from J, with 12 bases between. Germline V CDR1 and CDR2: SGHAT, FQNNGV. The CDR3 length is 16 residues. This sample's time point: longitudinal time-point 3. Stored at -80 C, 2 million PBMCs were the source of the unsorted libraries. The cDNA was generated through 5'RACE incorporating 10-nucleotide random UMIs. TCRdb ran MiXCR on the 5' RACE reads and lists one entry per CDR3 protein. The table has roughly 42,000 distinct CDR3 sequences, roughly 13% seen once. This clonotype was recorded many times. What it recognizes is unknown. Broader study findings: In HTLV-1-associated myelopathy, TCR clonal expansion was greatest, and in multiple sclerosis it was least, below healthy controls. None of the CDR3 amino acid sequences found in expanded clones was shared across subjects. This suggests that the TCR-beta repertoires were private in all groups.

This receptor was taken from a man aged 25-45 years in good health. Sequencing was carried out using PBMCs. The chain employs TRBV11-2 and TRBJ2-7; D unresolved. The CDR3 DNA reads TGTGCCAGCAGCTTAGATGGAGACGGTGGCTCCTACGAGCAGTACTTC. This encodes CASSLDGDGGSYEQYF.